This T cell receptor (beta chain) was captured by sequencing in a study of blood T cell repertoires in COVID-19. For the study at large: The samples span acute and convalescent COVID-19 from the United States, Italy and Spain.

Only in-frame clones appear in the TCRdb table, and some are missing; sequencing was by immunoSEQ multiplex PCR. The profile shows 250,000 to 300,000 clones, approximately 83% of them singletons. V was clipped by 5 bases and J by 5 bases; unmatched bases: 5. Germline CDR1 reads SGHNT; CDR2 reads YENEEA. CDR3 length: 13 residues. Participants came from roughly 23 US areas, aged about 18 to 100 years. Cohort assignment relied on participant-reported clinical history. The study counted Cohort 3 donors as recovered given two negative PCRs, clearance, or symptom resolution. The receptor comes from a woman aged 45-60 years who had recovered from COVID-19. This rearrangement joins TRBV11-3 to TRBJ2-7; 8 nucleotides align to TRBD1. The sequenced material came from PBMCs or T cells enriched from blood (not recorded which). The CDR3 sequence is CASSRTGFDEQYF. CDR3 DNA sequence: TGTGCCAGCAGCCGGACAGGGTTCGACGAGCAGTACTTC.